Below, 31 T cell receptor beta chains from the same sample are listed, as sequenced in a study of OX40 agonist ivuxolimab in advanced cancers. Produced via immunoSEQ multiplex PCR; TCRdb's table is partial and in-frame only. The sample records 45,000 to 65,000 clones, more than 80% being singletons. Sequenced material: CD4+ or CD8+ T cells sorted from blood, taken in a trial of the OX40 agonist ivuxolimab. The source of these receptors is an adult with an advanced solid tumor such as melanoma, head and neck, liver or kidney cancer.

The chain joins TRBV5-4 to TRBJ2-3, with no clear D. Germline V gene data show CDR1 as SGHNT and CDR2 as YYREEE (reference sequence). There are 15 residues in the CDR3. V lost 2 bases to trimming and J lost 0 bases, with 10 bases between them. In DNA form, the CDR3 reads TGTGCCAGCAGCTTAGACGTTTCTAGCACAGATACGCAGTATTTT. It yields the protein CASSLDVSSTDTQYF.

This clone was seen only once. The chain combines TRBV11-2 with TRBJ2-7, with D unclear. The CDR3 contains 14 residues. CDR1 SGHAT and CDR2 FQNNGV come from the germline V gene. The germline V and J ends were trimmed by 1 base and 0 bases, with 7 bases remaining between them. CDR3 DNA: TGTGCCAGCAGCTTAGGGGTTAACTCCTACGAGCAGTACTTC. Protein product: CASSLGVNSYEQYF.

The chain employs TRBV6-5 and TRBJ1-1; tentative D call: TRBD1 (6 bases). CDR3 length: 14 residues. The germline CDR1 and CDR2 sequences are MNHEY and SVGAGI. Trimming shortened V by 2 bases and J by 1 base, and 8 bases separated the two germline ends. The CDR3 sequence is CASSYGGPNTEAFF. In DNA form, the CDR3 reads TGTGCCAGCAGTTACGGGGGGCCGAACACTGAAGCTTTCTTT.

This clone was detected only a few times. The chain recombines TRBV9 with TRBJ2-5, with D perhaps being TRBD1 or TRBD2 (5 bases each). CDR1 is SGDLS and CDR2 is YYNGEE in the germline V gene. The CDR3 loop spans 14 amino acids. V dropped 2 bases and J dropped 2 bases, with 10 bases sitting between them. The CDR3 sequence is CASSVQGVQETQYF. The CDR3 DNA reads TGTGCCAGCAGCGTTCAGGGAGTACAAGAGACCCAGTACTTC.

This clone was counted a few times. The chain has TRBV28 and TRBJ1-6; unclear D gene. Trimming stripped 4 bases from V and 14 bases from J, with 15 bases between. CDR1 MDHEN and CDR2 SYDVKM come from the germline V gene. The length of the CDR3 is 13 residues. The CDR3 nucleotides read TGTGCCAGCAGTTCGGATAACCCCTCGGCCCTCCACTTT. This sequence encodes CASSSDNPSALHF.

The CDR3 coding sequence is TGTGCCAGCAGCTCGACGGCTTCAACTAATGAAAAACTGTTTTTT. Protein product: CASSSTASTNEKLFF. V usage is TRBV7-9 and J usage is TRBJ1-4, with D hard to call. The V gene's germline CDR1 is SEHNR and CDR2 FQNEAQ (reference sequence). The CDR3 has 15 residues. V lost 4 bases and J 0 bases, leaving 9 bases between the germline ends.

This clone has more than one count but fewer than ten. The rearrangement links TRBV9 to TRBJ2-7; D is unresolved. The germline V gene encodes CDR1 SGDLS and CDR2 YYNGEE. This CDR3 has 14 residues. With 3 bases removed from V and 2 bases from J, the gap between germline ends came to 12 bases. CDR3 sequence (DNA): TGTGCCAGCAGCGCCCGGTTTGAGCCCTACGAGCAGTACTTC. This encodes CASSARFEPYEQYF.

The chain carries TRBV5-1 and TRBJ1-6; D unclear. Trimming took off 4 bases at V and 4 bases at J, with 9 bases between the two ends. The CDR3 runs 14 residues. Germline CDR1 and CDR2: SGHRS and YFSETQ. CDR3 nucleotides: TGCGCCAGCAGCCCCGGGGATTATAATTCACCCCTCCACTTT. The encoded protein is CASSPGDYNSPLHF.

This chain joins TRBV5-1 and TRBJ1-2, with TRBD1 matching over 8 bases. The germline V gene has CDR1 SGHRS and CDR2 YFSETQ. With V trimmed by 4 bases and J by 4 bases, 6 bases remained unmatched. This CDR3 is built from 14 residues. This CDR3 is CASSPRTGRYGYTF. CDR3 sequence (DNA): TGCGCCAGCAGCCCGAGGACAGGGCGCTATGGCTACACCTTC.

The V and J genes are TRBV5-6 and TRBJ2-7; D is tentatively TRBD1 or TRBD2 (5 bases each). The V gene's germline CDR1 is SGHDT and CDR2 YYEEEE. Between the trimmed V and J ends, which lost 4 bases and 4 bases, there was a span of 12 bases. The CDR3 has 13 residues. CDR3 bases: TGTGCCAGCAGCCGGGGCTGGTTTTACGAGCAGTACTTC. As protein: CASSRGWFYEQYF.

The chain recombines TRBV7-2 with TRBJ2-5, with D possibly matching TRBD2 (5 bases). The length of the CDR3 is 14 residues. With 5 bases removed from V and 5 bases from J, the gap between germline ends came to 15 bases. Germline V gives CDR1 SGHTA, CDR2 FQGNSA. As DNA, the CDR3 is TGTGCCAGCAGCCGTGGACTGGGCGGGGAGACCCAGTACTTC. Its protein is CASSRGLGGETQYF. Drawing the rest from reference TRBV7-2 and TRBJ2-5, the complete variable domain is GAGVSQSPSNKVTEKGKDVELRCDPISGHTALYWYRQSLGQGLEFLIYFQGNSAPDKSGLPSDRFSAERTGGSVSTLTIQRTQQEDSAVYLCASSRGLGGETQYFGPGTRLLVL.

This chain connects TRBV5-1 to TRBJ1-5; D remains unclear. Germline CDR1 is SGHRS and CDR2 is YFSETQ. The CDR3 spans 15 residues. V lost 0 bases and J 6 bases, leaving 13 bases between the germline ends. CDR3: CASSLEGIRGQPQHF. CDR3 sequence (DNA): TGCGCCAGCAGCTTGGAGGGAATTCGGGGTCAGCCCCAGCATTTT.

The V call is TRBV11-1, the J call TRBJ1-3, with D uncertain. The CDR3 has 13 residues. Trimming took off 3 bases at V and 4 bases at J, with 7 bases between the two ends. Germline CDR1 SGHAT, CDR2 FQDESV (reference sequence). The CDR3 nucleotides read TGTGCCAGCAGCTTGTCGGAAGGAAACACCATATATTTT. Amino acid sequence: CASSLSEGNTIYF.

This clone was found a few times. This chain connects TRBV19 to TRBJ1-6, with D perhaps matching TRBD1 (6 bases). CDR1 and CDR2 (germline): LNHDA, SQIVND (reference sequence). V shed 5 bases and J shed 7 bases, with 18 bases lying between them. The CDR3 consists of 16 residues. In DNA, the CDR3 is TGTGCCAGTAGTGATCCCCCAGACAGGAAGAATTCACCCCTCCACTTT. Its protein product is CASSDPPDRKNSPLHF.

This clone counts as medium-sized. The chain uses TRBV11-2 and TRBJ1-6, with 7 bases lining up with TRBD1. Germline loops: CDR1 SGHAT, CDR2 FQNNGV. The CDR3 is made up of 14 amino acids. V was clipped by 4 bases and J by 7 bases; unmatched bases: 4. CDR3 in DNA: TGTGCCAGCAGCTACTCAGGGGGGAATTCACCCCTCCACTTT. Amino acids: CASSYSGGNSPLHF.

The rearrangement joins TRBV5-1 to TRBJ1-1; 7 bases fit TRBD1. Germline lookup yields CDR1 SGHRS and CDR2 YFSETQ. CDR3 size: 15 residues. The junction had 8 bases not matched to a gene; V was cut back by 4 bases and J by 2 bases. The CDR3 DNA reads as TGCGCCAGCAGCAAAGATCAGGGGGTAAACACTGAAGCTTTCTTT. Translated: CASSKDQGVNTEAFF.

The chain employs TRBV7-9 and TRBJ1-5; possible D gene TRBD1, 5 bases. Trimming left V 1 base short and J 0 bases short, with 13 bases between. The CDR3 covers 17 residues. The germline V gene encodes CDR1 SEHNR and CDR2 FQNEAQ (reference sequence). CDR3 DNA: TGTGCCAGCAGCTTAGTGGGGGGAGGTAATAGCAATCAGCCCCAGCATTTT. Its protein is CASSLVGGGNSNQPQHF.

The chain is built from TRBV19 and TRBJ1-1, with 10 bases identical to TRBD1. Losses at the gene ends were 4 bases for V and 0 bases for J; bases not matched to a gene: 5. The V gene's germline CDR1 is LNHDA and CDR2 SQIVND (reference sequence). This CDR3 is 16 amino acids long. CDR3 amino acids: CASSKRTGGMNTEAFF. The CDR3 nucleotides read TGTGCCAGTAGTAAGCGGACAGGGGGAATGAACACTGAAGCTTTCTTT.

The chain employs TRBV19 and TRBJ2-4; either TRBD1 or TRBD2 may fit D (5 bases each). Germline V CDR1 and CDR2: LNHDA, SQIVND (reference sequence). V lost 1 base and J 6 bases, leaving 13 bases between the germline ends. There are 15 residues in the CDR3. The CDR3: CASSIVRSGGNIQYF. Here the CDR3 DNA reads TGTGCCAGTAGTATAGTAAGGAGTGGGGGAAACATTCAGTACTTC.

The chain joins TRBV19 to TRBJ1-2; 8 bases match TRBD1. In germline, CDR1 is LNHDA, CDR2 SQIVND (reference sequence). Trimming cost V 4 bases and J 8 bases; bases outside gene matches: 6. This CDR3 has 13 amino acids. The DNA of the CDR3 is TGTGCCAGTAGTAGGACAGGGAAAAGAGGCTACACCTTC. Translation gives CASSRTGKRGYTF.

The V gene is TRBV27, the J gene TRBJ2-2, with 9 bases aligning to TRBD1. V shed 10 bases and J 4 bases; nucleotides not matched to a gene: 16. The CDR3 runs 17 residues. Germline CDR1 and CDR2: MNHEY and SMNVEV (reference sequence). The CDR3 DNA follows: TGTGCCACCCTCAAACCCTCGGGACAGGGCCCCACCGGGGAGCTGTTTTTT. It yields the protein CATLKPSGQGPTGELFF.

The J gene is TRBJ2-7, the V gene TRBV28; 8 bases are a match to TRBD2. The germline V gene has CDR1 MDHEN and CDR2 SYDVKM. The CDR3 is 14 amino acids. After removal of 10 bases from V and 3 bases from J, the junction contained 11 bases not matched to a gene. This chain's CDR3 is CATLTSGGGYEQYF. In DNA form, the CDR3 reads TGTGCCACCTTAACCAGCGGGGGAGGCTACGAGCAGTACTTC.

Here the CDR3 DNA reads TGCAGCGTTGAAGTGATAGGAGGCACTGAAGCTTTCTTT. This encodes CSVEVIGGTEAFF. The rearrangement joins TRBV29-1 to TRBJ1-1; D gene ambiguous. The CDR3 sequence is 13 residues long. The V gene lost 1 base and the J gene lost 4 bases, with 10 bases spanning the gap. CDR1 is SQVTM and CDR2 is ANQGSEA in the germline V gene. Full variable domain (outside the CDR3, taken from reference TRBV29-1 and TRBJ1-1): SAVISQKPSRDICQRGTSLTIQCQVDSQVTMMFWYRQQPGQSLTLIATANQGSEATYESGFVIDKFPISRPNLTFSTLTVSNMSPEDSSIYLCSVEVIGGTEAFFGQGTRLTVV.

This sequence joins TRBV7-2 and TRBJ1-6; the D is unclear. Trimming took 5 bases from V and 6 from J, leaving 14 bases between them. The CDR3 totals 15 residues. Germline loops: CDR1 SGHTA, CDR2 FQGNSA. The CDR3 is CASSPSTTFNSPLHF. The CDR3 DNA sequence: TGTGCCAGCAGCCCCTCGACGACCTTTAATTCACCCCTCCACTTT.

This chain joins TRBV5-1 and TRBJ1-6; TRBD1 might be the D (5 bases). The CDR3 runs to 13 residues. V lost 0 bases and J 18 bases, leaving 16 bases between the germline ends. CDR1 is SGHRS and CDR2 is YFSETQ in the germline V gene. CDR3 region: CASSLGQGEAHHF. The CDR3 DNA reads TGCGCCAGCAGCTTGGGCCAGGGAGAGGCCCACCACTTT.

The J gene is TRBJ2-1, the V gene TRBV6-1, with a possible D match to TRBD2 (5 bases). Germline V gene lookup returns CDR1 MNHNS and CDR2 SASEGT. The CDR3 totals 15 residues. The germline V and J ends were trimmed by 3 bases and 3 bases, with 12 bases remaining between them. As DNA, the CDR3 is TGTGCCAGCAGTGAGGAGGACTTCAACTACAATGAGCAGTTCTTC. Amino acids: CASSEEDFNYNEQFF.

In its sample, this clone was seen a few times. This chain connects TRBV5-5 to TRBJ2-1; 9 positions match TRBD2. Germline assignment: CDR1 SGHKS and CDR2 YYEKEE (reference sequence). V shed 2 bases, J shed 7 bases, and the junction held 19 bases outside the gene matches. The CDR3 runs 19 residues. The CDR3 region has the DNA TGTGCCAGCAGCTTACGTACGTTAGCGGGGGCCCGCCCGGGAAATGAGCAGTTCTTC. This codes for CASSLRTLAGARPGNEQFF. The full variable domain, in which reference TRBV5-5 and TRBJ2-1 provide the parts outside the CDR3, is DAGVTQSPTHLIKTRGQQVTLRCSPISGHKSVSWYQQVLGQGPQFIFQYYEKEERGRGNFPDRFSARQFPNYSSELNVNALLLGDSALYLCASSLRTLAGARPGNEQFFGPGTRLTVL.

V is TRBV2 and J is TRBJ1-6; D is undetermined. Germline V gene data show CDR1 as SNHLY and CDR2 as FYNNEI. The CDR3 covers 16 residues. Trimming cost V 8 bases and J 0 bases, with 14 bases left between them. As DNA, the CDR3 is TGTGCCAGCCGAGAGTTACCTAGCTCCTATAATTCACCCCTCCACTTT. It codes for CASRELPSSYNSPLHF.

V usage is TRBV4-2 and J usage is TRBJ2-7; TRBD1 or TRBD2 may be the D gene (5 bases each). V shed 1 base and J shed 4 bases, with 14 bases lying between them. This CDR3 contains 15 residues. CDR1 is LGHNA, CDR2 YNFKEQ, per germline. The CDR3 protein is CASSQAPGPNYEQYF. DNA of the CDR3: TGTGCCAGCAGCCAAGCCCCGGGACCCAATTACGAGCAGTACTTC.

The genes are TRBV5-4 and TRBJ2-1; a weak D match, TRBD2 (6 bases). V lost 4 bases to trimming and J lost 0 bases, with 11 bases between them. This CDR3 has 15 residues. Germline CDR1 is SGHNT and CDR2 is YYREEE (reference sequence). CDR3 amino acids: CASSPGTASYNEQFF. The CDR3 region has the DNA TGTGCCAGCAGCCCCGGGACTGCCTCCTACAATGAGCAGTTCTTC.

V gene TRBV5-1 combines with J gene TRBJ1-4; no firm D call. The CDR3 consists of 14 residues. With 0 bases removed from V and 8 bases from J, the gap between germline ends came to 11 bases. Per the germline V gene, CDR1 is SGHRS and CDR2 is YFSETQ. The CDR3 region is CASSLGWMAEKLFF. CDR3 nucleotide sequence: TGCGCCAGCAGCTTGGGGTGGATGGCCGAAAAACTGTTTTTT.